This TCR beta chain originates from a study of blood T cell repertoires in COVID-19 (dated by TCRdb to the early 2020s). Some background on the complete study: The collaborator samples originated in the United States, Italy and Spain and spanned the acute and convalescent phases of COVID-19. The material from the prospective study consisted of cDNA or gDNA derived from T cells, B-cell-depleted T cells, or PBMCs. Subjects who had been exposed to COVID-19, were actively infected with it, or had recovered from it provided the deeply sampled blood TCRbeta repertoires that made up the dataset. The repertoires were released in a freely available public database meant as a resource for research on the immune response to SARS-CoV-2. Samples were obtained from the ongoing ImmuneRACE study (first 160 participants) and from over 1,000 subjects provided by 6 global collaborators. Sample metadata almost always included a de-identified subject ID, COVID-19 status, age in years and sex. Where available, HLA class I and class II types were obtained from metadata supplied by the sample provider rather than from assay-based typing.

In regard to this clone: It lacks a known antigen. Base qualities were left out, and no much larger clone turns up one base away.

The immunoSEQ Assay, a bias-controlled multiplex PCR, was used to amplify TCRbeta CDR3 regions from genomic DNA. Turning to the authors' computational methods: The number of nucleated cells in each sample was estimated from the amplification of reference gene primers within the assay. Sequence reads were collapsed and filtered to measure the absolute abundance of every unique TCRbeta CDR3 rearrangement. For each sample, productive Simpson clonality was calculated as the square root of Simpson's diversity index across productive rearrangements. Sourced from immuneACCESS, this table was stored by TCRdb with only in-frame sequences that have V and J called. A share of the clones is absent; for the studies checked, an unresolved V gene accounts for under half, and the remainder has no known explanation. The V and J calls and clone size are taken from that table; D and trimming were inferred from the DNA. A total of hundreds of thousands of clones appear in this sample, around 80% of them only once. The ten top clones hold 1.9% of the sample.

General findings and caveats noted by the study authors: How much clinical and demographic metadata was included differed by source and by participant, and the metadata was provided uncurated.

The collaborating institutions used their own protocols to collect whole blood in K2EDTA tubes. Collaborator samples were shipped for TCRbeta analysis as frozen whole blood, isolated PBMCs, or DNA extracted from either sample type. The CDR3 runs 13 amino acids, cysteine and phenylalanine included. Only the CDR3 region is kept as DNA, spanning 39 bases read in frame from base 1. The germline V gene (reference sequence) specifies SSHAT as CDR1 and FNYEAQ as CDR2. This TCR was sampled from a woman over 75 with acute or convalescent COVID-19. The rearrangement combines TRBV7-7 with TRBJ2-2, with TRBD2 matching 7 junction bases. The material sequenced was peripheral blood. CDR3 loop: CASSGQDTGELFF. The nucleotides read TGTGCTAGTAGCGGGCAGGACACCGGGGAGCTGTTTTTT.